This TCR beta chain was profiled in a study of cytomegalovirus exposure and HLA in healthy donors. Study observations and caveats: Reported results showed that the classifier diagnosed cytomegalovirus status with high specificity and sensitivity.

Trimming removed 8 bases from V and 3 bases from J, with 7 bases in between. The CDR3 extends over 11 amino acids. Per germline, CDR1 MNHNY and CDR2 SVGAGI (reference sequence). To note about this clone: Its antigen remains unidentified.

PCR primers comprised 60 Vbeta and 13 Jbeta primers. Assay: immunoSEQ multiplex PCR; the TCRdb copy retains only in-frame clones and omits some. Here the sample spans about 130,000 clones, approximately 80% being singletons. Sequences were obtained from PBMCs. The sequence came from a woman aged 40 to 50 in good health and CMV-seronegative. The chain joins TRBV6-6 to TRBJ1-2; D remains ambiguous. Here the CDR3 DNA reads TGTGCCAGCGGGCCCTACTATGGCTACACCTTC. Protein sequence: CASGPYYGYTF.